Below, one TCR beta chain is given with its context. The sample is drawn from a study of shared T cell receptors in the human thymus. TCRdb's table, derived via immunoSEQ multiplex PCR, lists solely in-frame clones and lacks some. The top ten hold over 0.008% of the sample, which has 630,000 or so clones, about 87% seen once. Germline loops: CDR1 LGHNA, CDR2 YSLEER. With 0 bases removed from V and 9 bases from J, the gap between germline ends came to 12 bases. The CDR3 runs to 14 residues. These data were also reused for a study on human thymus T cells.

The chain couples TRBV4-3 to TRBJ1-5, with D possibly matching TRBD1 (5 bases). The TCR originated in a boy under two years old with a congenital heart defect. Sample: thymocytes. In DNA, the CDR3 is TGCGCCAGCAGCCAAGACAGGGATCTAGGGCCCCAGCATTTT. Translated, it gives CASSQDRDLGPQHF.